These T cell receptor beta chains were read from a single sample in a study of tumor-infiltrating lymphocytes in oesophageal squamous cell carcinoma. TCRdb fed the PCR reads into MiXCR, producing one record per CDR3 protein. This table holds about 21,000 distinct CDR3 sequences, 35% to 45% found once. Source material: esophageal tumor tissue. The receptors were gathered from a male donor with esophageal squamous cell carcinoma. Both conserved end residues are part of each CDR3. The D gene is left open where the match is weak. The size entry is marked missing in some rows and otherwise reads once, few, many or a size class.

cdr3_nt: TGTGCCAGCACAGATCAAGGTTCCTACGAGCAGTACTTC
cdr3_aa: CASTDQGSYEQYF
d_call: .
v_call: TRBV6-1
clone_size: many
j_call: TRBJ2-7

cdr3_nt: TGTGCCAGCTCACCACGAGAGACCCAGTACTTC
cdr3_aa: CASSPRETQYF
d_call: .
v_call: TRBV18
clone_size: many
j_call: TRBJ2-5

cdr3_nt: TGCGCCAGCAGCCAGGGACAGGATCTAAGTGAAGCTTTCTTT
cdr3_aa: CASSQGQDLSEAFF
d_call: TRBD1
v_call: TRBV5-1
clone_size: many
j_call: TRBJ1-1

cdr3_nt: TGTGCCAGCAGCGGGGGGGTGGCCTACGAGCAGTACTTC
cdr3_aa: CASSGGVAYEQYF
d_call: TRBD2
v_call: TRBV7-9
clone_size: .
j_call: TRBJ2-7

cdr3_nt: TGTGCCAGCAACCTGCGGGAGGTCCAAGAGACCCAGTACTTC
cdr3_aa: CASNLREVQETQYF
d_call: TRBD2
v_call: TRBV7-9
clone_size: .
j_call: TRBJ2-5

cdr3_nt: TGCGCCAGCAGCCAAGATGCCGTTAATGAAAAACTGTTTTTT
cdr3_aa: CASSQDAVNEKLFF
d_call: .
v_call: TRBV4-3
clone_size: few
j_call: TRBJ1-4

cdr3_nt: TGTGCCAGCAGTTACGGGCGAAAACCTTACGAGCAGTACTTC
cdr3_aa: CASSYGRKPYEQYF
d_call: .
v_call: TRBV6-6
clone_size: many
j_call: TRBJ2-7

cdr3_nt: TGTGCCAGCAGCTTAGTTGTAGGGACTAAGGCAGATACGCAGTATTTT
cdr3_aa: CASSLVVGTKADTQYF
d_call: TRBD2
v_call: TRBV7-6
clone_size: few
j_call: TRBJ2-3

cdr3_nt: TGTGCCAGCAGCTGGGAAGCAGGGTACGGAAACACCATATATTTT
cdr3_aa: CASSWEAGYGNTIYF
d_call: .
v_call: TRBV5-5
clone_size: many
j_call: TRBJ1-3

cdr3_nt: TGTGCCAGCAGCCGACGGGGACAGGCGAACACCGGGGAGCTGTATTTT
cdr3_aa: CASSRRGQANTGELYF
d_call: TRBD1
v_call: TRBV7-8
clone_size: many
j_call: TRBJ2-3

cdr3_nt: TGTGCCATCAGTGAGTCGGGTGGGGGAAGCAAAAACATTCAGTACTTC
cdr3_aa: CAISESGGGSKNIQYF
d_call: .
v_call: TRBV10-3
clone_size: few
j_call: TRBJ2-4

cdr3_nt: TGTGCCAGTCCAGGGTTCGGAAACACCATATATTTT
cdr3_aa: CASPGFGNTIYF
d_call: .
v_call: TRBV19
clone_size: .
j_call: TRBJ1-3

cdr3_nt: TGTGCCAGCGCGGCAGGGATAGAAGGAGATACGCAGTATTTT
cdr3_aa: CASAAGIEGDTQYF
d_call: .
v_call: TRBV2
clone_size: few
j_call: TRBJ2-3

cdr3_nt: TGTGCCAGCAGTTGGGTATCCTACGAGCAGTACTTC
cdr3_aa: CASSWVSYEQYF
d_call: .
v_call: TRBV28
clone_size: many
j_call: TRBJ2-7

cdr3_nt: TGTGCCAGCAACCGGGACAGTTATCAGCCCCAGCATTTT
cdr3_aa: CASNRDSYQPQHF
d_call: TRBD1
v_call: TRBV6-1
clone_size: many
j_call: TRBJ1-5

cdr3_nt: TGTGCCAGCAGCTTAGCGGCAACTGACGAGCAGTACTTC
cdr3_aa: CASSLAATDEQYF
d_call: .
v_call: TRBV7-2
clone_size: .
j_call: TRBJ2-7

cdr3_nt: TGTGCCAGCAGCGTCCGGACAGGGTTTCGCAATGAGCAGTACTTC
cdr3_aa: CASSVRTGFRNEQYF
d_call: TRBD1
v_call: TRBV11-2
clone_size: once
j_call: TRBJ2-7

cdr3_nt: TGTGCCAGCAGAGCCGGGACAGGGGAGGACGAGCAGTACTTT
cdr3_aa: CASRAGTGEDEQYF
d_call: TRBD1
v_call: TRBV12-3/TRBV12-4
clone_size: .
j_call: TRBJ1-6

cdr3_nt: TGTGCCAGCAGTACCTGGACAACAGAGGGCGAGCAGTACTTC
cdr3_aa: CASSTWTTEGEQYF
d_call: .
v_call: TRBV28
clone_size: .
j_call: TRBJ2-7

cdr3_nt: TGTGCCAGCAGCTTAACCTGGGCTGACGAGCAGTACTTC
cdr3_aa: CASSLTWADEQYF
d_call: .
v_call: TRBV7-3
clone_size: .
j_call: TRBJ2-7

cdr3_nt: TGCAGTGCTAGAGATGCACTAGCGGGAGTGTCTCTCTACGAGCAGTTCTTC
cdr3_aa: CSARDALAGVSLYEQFF
d_call: TRBD2
v_call: TRBV20-1
clone_size: .
j_call: TRBJ2-1

cdr3_nt: TGTGCTAGTGGTTCCGGGACCCTCAGGGGAGATACGCAGTATTTT
cdr3_aa: CASGSGTLRGDTQYF
d_call: .
v_call: TRBV12-5
clone_size: .
j_call: TRBJ2-3

cdr3_nt: TGTGCCAGCAGCCCCGGGACCGGAAGGGAGACCCAGTACTTC
cdr3_aa: CASSPGTGRETQYF
d_call: .
v_call: TRBV7-8
clone_size: many
j_call: TRBJ2-5

cdr3_nt: TGTGCCAGCATTTCAGAGATCCAAGAGACCCAGTACTTC
cdr3_aa: CASISEIQETQYF
d_call: .
v_call: TRBV2
clone_size: .
j_call: TRBJ2-5

cdr3_nt: TGTGCCAGCAGTTTACCCTCCGGGACAGATTCCTACAATGAGCAGTTCTTC
cdr3_aa: CASSLPSGTDSYNEQFF
d_call: TRBD1
v_call: TRBV28
clone_size: .
j_call: TRBJ2-1

cdr3_nt: TGTGCCAGTAGTATATCTGGACCTACGGATGCGTTCTTC
cdr3_aa: CASSISGPTDAFF
d_call: .
v_call: TRBV19
clone_size: .
j_call: TRBJ2-5

cdr3_nt: TGTGCCAGCAGTGAAGCCCCCCAAGACCCGTCGCGGCAGTACTTC
cdr3_aa: CASSEAPQDPSRQYF
d_call: .
v_call: TRBV2
clone_size: .
j_call: TRBJ2-5

cdr3_nt: TGCGCCAGCAGTGAATCGCAGGGATGGTACAATGAGCAGTTCTTC
cdr3_aa: CASSESQGWYNEQFF
d_call: .
v_call: TRBV10-2
clone_size: .
j_call: TRBJ2-1

cdr3_nt: TGTGCCAGCAGCTTAGCGTACGGAGCAGACGAGCAGTACTTC
cdr3_aa: CASSLAYGADEQYF
d_call: .
v_call: TRBV7-2
clone_size: once
j_call: TRBJ2-7

cdr3_nt: TGTGCCAGCAGTTATGGGGGGGCTGTTGGTGGCTACACCTTC
cdr3_aa: CASSYGGAVGGYTF
d_call: .
v_call: TRBV6-2/TRBV6-3
clone_size: .
j_call: TRBJ1-2

cdr3_nt: TGCGCCAGCAGCTTGCAGGGCATGAATGGGCAGTTCTTC
cdr3_aa: CASSLQGMNGQFF
d_call: .
v_call: TRBV5-1
clone_size: .
j_call: TRBJ2-1

cdr3_nt: TGTGCCAGCGCGACAGGGGGTGATCCTGGGGCCAACGTCCTGACTTTC
cdr3_aa: CASATGGDPGANVLTF
d_call: TRBD1
v_call: TRBV6-1
clone_size: medium-sized
j_call: TRBJ2-6

cdr3_nt: TGTGCCAGCAGCTCAACCGGGACTAGCGGGAGTTTTTTCGGCAATGAGCAGTTCTTC
cdr3_aa: CASSSTGTSGSFFGNEQFF
d_call: TRBD2
v_call: TRBV7-3
clone_size: .
j_call: TRBJ2-1

cdr3_nt: TGTGCCATAAACGGGATACCGAAGGTTCACCCCTCCACTTTC
cdr3_aa: CAINGIPKVHPSTF
d_call: .
v_call: TRBV24-1
clone_size: few
j_call: TRBJ2-6

cdr3_nt: TGTGCCAGCAGCCCGGACAGTCCGTATGGCTACACCTTC
cdr3_aa: CASSPDSPYGYTF
d_call: .
v_call: TRBV7-2
clone_size: .
j_call: TRBJ1-2

cdr3_nt: TGCGCCAGCAGCTCTGGGGGGGACACTGAAGCTTTCTTT
cdr3_aa: CASSSGGDTEAFF
d_call: .
v_call: TRBV5-4
clone_size: few
j_call: TRBJ1-1

cdr3_nt: TGCGCCAGCAGCTTGGTGGCAGTGGGAGCCATGAACACTGAAGCTTTCTTT
cdr3_aa: CASSLVAVGAMNTEAFF
d_call: .
v_call: TRBV5-1
clone_size: .
j_call: TRBJ1-1